This T cell receptor (beta chain) was obtained from a study of blood T cell repertoires in COVID-19. Across the whole study: Whether acute or convalescent, the COVID-19 samples came from the United States, Italy and Spain. Nucleic acid was either cDNA or gDNA, and it came from T cells, B-cell-depleted T cells, or PBMCs.

This CDR3 contains 12 residues. V was pared by 5 bases and J by 7 bases, with 10 bases between. Germline V gene lookup returns CDR1 KGHDR and CDR2 SFDVKD. In the authors' methods: Amplified reference gene primers provided the basis for estimating nucleated cell counts. Only in-frame clones appear in the TCRdb table, and some are missing; sequencing was by immunoSEQ multiplex PCR. The DNA gave D and trimming, while V, J and clone size come from that table. The sample records some 130,000 clones, about 80% being singletons. The chain employs TRBV24-1 and TRBJ2-5; the D gene is possibly TRBD2 (5 bases). The TCR was taken from a human donor in a cohort sampled during active COVID-19. The specimen sequenced was peripheral blood. The CDR3 coding sequence is TGTGCCACCAGTGTAACAGAGGGGACCCAGTACTTC. It translates to CATSVTEGTQYF.